The clone carrying this T cell receptor (beta chain) turned up a few times. Its specificity is unknown. The germline V gene has CDR1 MNHEY and CDR2 SMNVEV (reference sequence). J was trimmed by 4 bases and V by 4 bases; bases with no gene match: 12. CDR3 length: 16 amino acids. This sample stems from a study of T-cell memory formation after mild COVID-19. Whole-study results and caveats: The CD4+ clones that contracted clustered mainly within CM and EM, and the CD8+ clones concentrated in EMRA. Clones contracting over day 15 to 85 were CD4/CD8 balanced, with later expanders leaning CD4+. Researchers found some responding clones in pre-infection memory, a sign that cross-reactive memory joined.

Amplification by 5'RACE using constant-segment primers produced TCR alpha and TCR beta cDNA libraries that carried sample barcodes and UMIs. MiXCR was run by TCRdb on the 5' RACE reads, yielding one entry per CDR3 protein. This sample has about 600,000 distinct CDR3 sequences; roughly 20% occur once, and the top ten carry 8.4%. The TCR originated in an adult woman who had mild COVID-19 (a few samples of this study predate the infection). Cell type and time point are not known. The chain is built from TRBV27 and TRBJ1-1; 7 nucleotides align to TRBD1. Sequenced material: PBMCs or a T cell subset sorted from them (not recorded which). DNA of the CDR3: TGTGCCAGCAGTTCGACCTACCCGACAGGGACCACTGAAGCTTTCTTT. As protein: CASSSTYPTGTTEAFF.